The 21 T cell receptor beta chains in this list originate from one sample, sequenced in a study of molecular identifiers for immune sequencing clone quantification. From the PCR reads, TCRdb called clonotypes with MiXCR, one entry per CDR3 protein. The sample yields 80,000 to 95,000 distinct CDR3 sequences, around 20% seen once. The specimen sequenced was naive CD8+ T cells from blood, with Jurkat cell RNA spiked in. The sample's subset: FACS-sorted CD8+CD4-CCR7+CD45RA+ naive T cells. The receptors here all came from a human donor in good health. Some libraries in this study had Jurkat cell RNA spiked in.

Details on this clonotype: A clone one base away is much larger, so this may be a read error. The gene calls are TRBV6-6 and TRBJ2-7; possibly TRBD1 for D (6 bases). V gave up 11 bases and J gave up 4 bases, with 9 bases separating them. Germline V CDR1 and CDR2: MNHNY, SVGAGI (reference sequence). CDR3 size: 10 residues. The CDR3 DNA follows: TGTGCCGGCGGACAGTACGAGCAGTACTTC. It specifies CAGGQYEQYF.

Many counts were recorded for this clonotype. The chain couples TRBV20-1 to TRBJ2-5; no firm D call. In germline, CDR1 is DFQATT, CDR2 SNEGSKA (reference sequence). CDR3 length: 14 residues. With 4 bases removed from V and 5 bases from J, the gap between germline ends came to 17 bases. CDR3 amino acids: CSATGLSRGETQYF. DNA of the CDR3: TGCAGTGCTACCGGTCTCTCTCGTGGGGAGACCCAGTACTTC.

This clonotype appeared many times. J is TRBJ2-7 and V is TRBV28; D tentatively fits TRBD1 or TRBD2 (5 bases each). CDR3 length: 13 amino acids. The V gene lost 8 bases and the J gene lost 2 bases, with 13 bases spanning the gap. Germline V gene data show CDR1 as MDHEN and CDR2 as SYDVKM. CDR3 loop: CASQTGPPYEQYF. The CDR3 nucleotides read TGTGCCAGCCAAACGGGACCGCCCTACGAGCAGTACTTC.

This clonotype was observed at least ten times. The chain recombines TRBV4-1 with TRBJ2-1, with a possible D match to TRBD1 (7 bases). CDR3 length: 16 residues. Trimming took off 0 bases at V and 8 bases at J, with 17 bases between the two ends. Germline CDR1 MGHRA, CDR2 YSYEKL. This CDR3 is CASSQDGGQLFDEQFF. CDR3 in DNA: TGCGCCAGCAGCCAAGACGGGGGACAGCTCTTCGATGAGCAGTTCTTC.

About this clonotype: This may be a read error, as it is one base from a much larger clone. This rearrangement joins TRBV20-1 to TRBJ2-2; tentatively, D is TRBD2 (6 bases). The CDR3 has 14 residues. Germline-derived CDR1 and CDR2 are DFQATT and SNEGSKA (reference sequence). CDR3 in DNA: TGCAGTGCTAAGGCGGTTACGAACACCGGGGGGCTGTTTTTT. Residues: CSAKAVTNTGGLFF.

Ten or more counts support this clonotype. V and J are TRBV10-3 and TRBJ1-1, with no clear D. The V end lost 9 bases, the J end lost 2 bases, and 16 bases lay between the germline ends. CDR1 is ENHRY and CDR2 is SYGVKD in the germline V gene. The CDR3 has 14 amino acids. CDR3 residues: CAIRENELNTEAFF. CDR3 nucleotide sequence: TGTGCCATTAGGGAGAATGAACTTAACACTGAAGCTTTCTTT.

This clonotype was found many times. V gene TRBV7-9 combines with J gene TRBJ2-3; TRBD2 matches at 8 bases. This CDR3 has 14 residues. In germline, CDR1 is SEHNR, CDR2 FQNEAQ (reference sequence). The V and J ends lost 5 bases and 5 bases, in that order; junction bases with no gene match: 6. CDR3 region: CASSPSGGLDTQYF. The CDR3 region has the DNA TGTGCCAGCAGCCCCAGCGGGGGACTAGATACGCAGTATTTT.

This clonotype was detected many times. The chain joins TRBV20-1 to TRBJ1-4, with D tentatively TRBD1 (6 bases). V lost 4 bases to trimming and J lost 6 bases, with 12 bases between them. The germline V gene has CDR1 DFQATT and CDR2 SNEGSKA (reference sequence). The CDR3 sequence is 13 residues long. CDR3 nucleotides: TGCAGTGCTACCCGGGACATAGATGAAAAACTGTTTTTT. It is translated as CSATRDIDEKLFF.

Notes on this clonotype: A much larger clone lies a single base off, so this may be a read error. This chain joins TRBV2 and TRBJ1-1; possible D gene TRBD1, 5 bases. Deletions cut 8 bases from V and 3 bases from J, with 13 bases between. The CDR3 runs 13 residues. Germline CDR1 reads SNHLY; CDR2 reads FYNNEI. DNA of the CDR3: TGTGCCAGCCGGGGGGGGTCCGACACTGAAGCTTTCTTT. It translates to CASRGGSDTEAFF.

This clonotype has at least ten counts. The gene calls are TRBV4-3 and TRBJ2-7, with D hard to call. The V and J ends lost 3 bases and 3 bases respectively, with 15 bases between them. The CDR3 totals 15 residues. Germline loops: CDR1 LGHNA, CDR2 YSLEER. CDR3 in DNA: TGCGCCAGCAGCCACGACGGACCCGGCGGCTACGAGCAGTACTTC. Its protein product is CASSHDGPGGYEQYF.

The V call is TRBV11-2, the J call TRBJ1-5, with D unresolved. V shed 6 bases and J shed 5 bases, with 11 bases lying between them. This CDR3 has 13 amino acids. Per the germline V gene, CDR1 is SGHAT and CDR2 is FQNNGV. The CDR3 bases are TGTGCCAGCAGGGATAGGGTTGATCAGCCCCAGCATTTT. The encoded protein is CASRDRVDQPQHF.

The chain is built from TRBV12-3 or TRBV12-4 and TRBJ1-2; D is possibly TRBD1 (6 bases). CDR3 size: 12 residues. V was trimmed by 6 bases and J by 10 bases, leaving 15 bases between them. The CDR3 DNA sequence: TGTGCCAGCAGCTCCAGGGGCTCCGACTACACCTTC. As protein: CASSSRGSDYTF.

The chain recombines TRBV7-2 with TRBJ2-5; 13 bases match TRBD2. This CDR3 contains 19 residues. CDR1 is SGHTA, CDR2 FQGNSA, per germline. V dropped 3 bases and J dropped 2; count of bases not matched to a gene: 12. The CDR3 DNA reads TGTGCCAGCAGCTTCGATGTCTTGGGACTAGCGGGGTTACAAGAGACCCAGTACTTC. As protein: CASSFDVLGLAGLQETQYF. Combining the CDR3 with reference TRBV7-2 and TRBJ2-5 gives the whole variable domain GAGVSQSPSNKVTEKGKDVELRCDPISGHTALYWYRQSLGQGLEFLIYFQGNSAPDKSGLPSDRFSAERTGGSVSTLTIQRTQQEDSAVYLCASSFDVLGLAGLQETQYFGPGTRLLVL.

Points on this clonotype: This sequence may be a read error, since a much larger clone differs from it by one base. The V call is TRBV4-1, the J call TRBJ1-2; D is ambiguous. CDR1 is MGHRA, CDR2 YSYEKL, per germline. The CDR3 totals 14 residues. The CDR3 loop reads CDSSQESRNYGYTF. CDR3 in DNA: TGCGACAGCAGCCAAGAGTCAAGAAACTATGGCTACACCTTC.

This clonotype showed up many times. V gene TRBV19 combines with J gene TRBJ2-7; D call uncertain. Germline-derived CDR1 and CDR2 are LNHDA and SQIVND (reference sequence). The CDR3 has 12 amino acids. The ends were cut back, 1 base at V and 5 bases at J, with 6 bases in the middle. CDR3 protein: CASSIGQDEQYF. CDR3 coding DNA: TGTGCCAGTAGTATAGGACAAGACGAGCAGTACTTC.

At least ten counts were recorded for this clonotype. This chain connects TRBV10-3 to TRBJ2-3; 9 positions match TRBD1. Germline CDR1 and CDR2: ENHRY and SYGVKD. V gave up 6 bases and J gave up 5 bases; unmatched junction bases: 9. CDR3 length equals 15 residues. The CDR3 sequence is CAIRGTGSMGDTQYF. CDR3 sequence (DNA): TGTGCCATCAGAGGGACAGGGTCGATGGGAGATACGCAGTATTTT.

Worth noting for this clonotype: A much larger clonotype is one base distant, so this may be a read error. The V gene is TRBV7-2, the J gene TRBJ1-1, with D perhaps matching TRBD1 (6 bases). CDR3 length: 15 amino acids. CDR1 and CDR2 (germline): SGHTA, FQGNSA. Trimming cost V 5 bases and J 4 bases, with 17 bases left between them. CDR3 bases: TGTGCCAGCAGCACGGACAGAGGCTCCAGCACTGAAGCTTTCTTT. Amino acids: CASSTDRGSSTEAFF.

This clonotype has at least ten counts. This rearrangement joins TRBV4-1 to TRBJ2-1; the match to TRBD2 covers 9 bases. CDR1 is MGHRA and CDR2 is YSYEKL in the germline V gene. The CDR3 is 19 amino acids. V shed 4 bases and J 0 bases; nucleotides not matched to a gene: 13. CDR3 residues: CASSPRGSGGSSSYNEQFF. The CDR3, as DNA: TGCGCCAGCAGCCCTCGCGGTAGCGGGGGTTCGAGCTCCTACAATGAGCAGTTCTTC.

This clonotype was seen a few times. The rearrangement uses TRBV3-1 and TRBJ2-3; 9 positions match TRBD2. In germline, CDR1 is LGHDT, CDR2 YNNKEL (reference sequence). V was clipped by 0 bases and J by 6 bases; unmatched bases: 10. The CDR3 consists of 17 residues. The CDR3 spells CASSQEEVAGGPDTQYF. CDR3 DNA sequence: TGTGCCAGCAGCCAAGAAGAGGTTGCGGGGGGGCCCGATACGCAGTATTTT.

This clonotype was seen at least ten times. The chain couples TRBV7-6 to TRBJ2-6, with D possibly matching TRBD2 (5 bases). Trimming took off 1 base at V and 9 bases at J, with 16 bases between the two ends. Per germline, CDR1 SGHVS and CDR2 FNYEAQ. The CDR3 covers 16 residues. The CDR3 sequence is CASSLEVSGGGNVLTF. Here the CDR3 DNA reads TGTGCCAGCAGCTTAGAGGTGTCCGGAGGTGGCAACGTCCTGACTTTC.

This clonotype was observed at least ten times. The rearrangement links TRBV7-9 to TRBJ2-3; the match to TRBD2 covers 8 bases. Germline V lookup: CDR1 SEHNR, CDR2 FQNEAQ (reference sequence). The CDR3 runs to 15 residues. After removal of 2 bases from V and 4 bases from J, the junction contained 5 bases not matched to a gene. CDR3 sequence: CASSLMTGGSDTQYF. The CDR3, as DNA: TGTGCCAGCAGCTTAATGACGGGAGGGTCAGATACGCAGTATTTT.